The 20 T cell receptor beta chains in this list originate from one sample, sequenced in a study of post-analysis software for immune sequencing data. Study findings and constraints: Four or five TRBV segments (TRBV5-6, TRBV5-1 and TRBV20-1 among them) occurred more frequently in patients than in controls.

Unique molecular identifiers featured in each of the TCR beta cDNA libraries. TCRdb called the PCR reads again in MiXCR, with one record for every CDR3 protein. This sample carries about 170,000 distinct CDR3 sequences, approximately 30% of them seen once, and the ten largest clones take less than 1.6%. These receptors' antigens are unknown. Material for sequencing was blood. These receptors all stem from a girl aged 5 to 17 with multiple sclerosis.

This clonotype was recorded many times. This chain links TRBV27 with TRBJ2-7; no firm D call. Germline loops: CDR1 MNHEY, CDR2 SMNVEV (reference sequence). The ends were cut back, 1 base at V and 3 bases at J, with 7 bases in the middle. This CDR3 spans 13 amino acids. CDR3 DNA: TGTGCCAGCAGTTTATTTAAAGGCTACGAGCAGTACTTC. This encodes CASSLFKGYEQYF.

There are many counts of this clonotype. The chain couples TRBV5-6 to TRBJ2-1; D gene ambiguous. CDR1 and CDR2 (germline): SGHDT, YYEEEE. V was clipped by 3 bases and J by 1 base, with 8 bases between them. There are 14 residues in the CDR3. CDR3: CASSSRRSYNEQFF. The DNA of the CDR3 is TGTGCCAGCAGCTCTCGAAGATCCTACAATGAGCAGTTCTTC.

In the case of this clonotype: A much larger clone lies a single base off, so this may be a read error. This chain joins TRBV12-3 or TRBV12-4 and TRBJ2-7; either TRBD1 or TRBD2 may supply D (5 bases each). The CDR3 covers 13 residues. V dropped 5 bases and J dropped 5 bases, with 13 bases sitting between them. This chain's CDR3 is CASSPPGRNEQYF. As DNA, the CDR3 is TGTGCCAGCAGTCCGCCGGGGCGTAACGAGCAGTACTTC.

This chain connects TRBV20-1 to TRBJ1-1; TRBD1 might be the D (6 bases). Germline CDR1 is DFQATT and CDR2 is SNEGSKA (reference sequence). V shed 3 bases and J shed 1 base, with 12 bases lying between them. The CDR3 contains 14 residues. The DNA of the CDR3 is TGCAGTGCTAGGCCGGGAGGGGGGAACACTGAAGCTTTCTTT. Protein sequence: CSARPGGGNTEAFF.

This clonotype has ten or more counts. The rearrangement joins TRBV6-5 to TRBJ2-3; 11 positions agree with TRBD2. The germline V gene has CDR1 MNHEY and CDR2 SVGAGI. This CDR3 comprises 14 residues. The J segment lost 6 bases and the V segment lost 6 bases, leaving 5 bases of the junction unmatched. The CDR3 loop reads CASSRGTSGDTQYF. CDR3 in DNA: TGTGCCAGCAGCCGCGGGACTAGCGGCGATACGCAGTATTTT.

This clonotype appeared a few times. The rearrangement joins TRBV28 to TRBJ1-6; D is undetermined. This CDR3 is 15 amino acids long. Looked up from germline, CDR1 is MDHEN and CDR2 is SYDVKM. Between the trimmed V and J ends, which lost 4 bases and 6 bases, there was a span of 13 bases. The CDR3 DNA follows: TGTGCCAGCAGTTCCCCCGAAGGGCTTAATTCACCCCTCCACTTT. Protein sequence: CASSSPEGLNSPLHF.

Many counts were recorded for this clonotype. CDR3 loop: CASSTQQASSYEQYF. DNA for the CDR3: TGTGCCAGCAGTACCCAACAGGCTAGCTCCTACGAGCAGTACTTC. The chain recombines TRBV12-3 or TRBV12-4 with TRBJ2-7; possibly TRBD1 for D (5 bases). The CDR3 loop spans 15 amino acids. The germline V and J ends were trimmed by 5 bases and 0 bases, with 14 bases remaining between them.

This clonotype was recorded at least ten times. The rearrangement uses TRBV3-1 and TRBJ1-2; no definite D call. V was cut by 0 bases and J by 4 bases, with 9 bases left in between. There are 14 residues in the CDR3. Germline-derived CDR1 and CDR2 are LGHDT and YNNKEL (reference sequence). The CDR3 loop is CASSQDLPGYGYTF. In nucleotides, the CDR3 is TGTGCCAGCAGCCAAGATCTGCCGGGCTATGGCTACACCTTC.

Details on this clonotype: The junction shows a germline mismatch at one end, possibly a read error. CDR3 bases: TGTGTCAGCAGGCGAGGGACTAGCGGGAGGGTAAATGAGCAGTTCTTC. Translated: CVSRRGTSGRVNEQFF. V is TRBV7-2 and J is TRBJ2-1; 16 bases map to TRBD2. This CDR3 comprises 16 residues. Germline CDR1 is SGHTA and CDR2 is FQGNSA.

This clonotype was observed once. A much larger clone differs by one base, so this may be a read error. As DNA, the CDR3 is TGCAGTGCTAGAGATGTACTAGCGAATAGCACAGGTACGCAGTATTTT. Translated: CSARDVLANSTGTQYF. The chain joins TRBV20-1 to TRBJ2-3; TRBD2 aligns across 7 bases. This CDR3 is 16 amino acids long. Germline V lookup: CDR1 DFQATT, CDR2 SNEGSKA (reference sequence).

Remarks on this clonotype: One junction end does not reproduce the germline sequence, and a read error may be involved. The rearrangement joins TRBV10-3 to TRBJ1-5, with a tentative D call TRBD1 (6 bases). CDR1 is ENHRY, CDR2 SYGVKD, per germline. There are 14 residues in the CDR3. The CDR3 sequence is CAIGDGGLNQPQHF. CDR3 bases: TGTGCCATCGGTGACGGGGGCCTCAATCAGCCCCAGCATTTT.

The chain combines TRBV7-3 with TRBJ1-5; possible D gene TRBD1, 5 bases. V shed 8 bases and J shed 0 bases, with 11 bases lying between them. Germline V lookup: CDR1 SGHTA, CDR2 FQGTGA. This CDR3 spans 14 amino acids. The CDR3 coding sequence is TGTGCCAGCGCTACAGGTTATAGCAATCAGCCCCAGCATTTT. As protein: CASATGYSNQPQHF.

In its sample, this clonotype was seen many times. The chain is built from TRBV12-3 or TRBV12-4 and TRBJ1-2, with a weak D call TRBD1 (5 bases). The length of the CDR3 is 15 residues. Trimming removed 3 bases from V and 4 bases from J, with 15 bases in between. This chain's CDR3 is CASSFSRGTTYGYTF. The DNA for the CDR3 is TGTGCCAGCAGTTTCTCCCGGGGGACGACCTATGGCTACACCTTC.

This clonotype was counted many times. V gene TRBV20-1 combines with J gene TRBJ2-7; no firm D call. The CDR3 loop spans 12 amino acids. V lost 3 bases, J lost 4 bases, and 10 bases lay in between. Looked up from germline, CDR1 is DFQATT and CDR2 is SNEGSKA (reference sequence). Here the CDR3 DNA reads TGCAGTGCTAGTTCCGAGAGGTACGAGCAGTACTTC. Protein: CSASSERYEQYF.

In this sample, this clonotype turned up many times. This chain's CDR3 is CASSFGLAGGNEQFF. DNA for the CDR3: TGTGCCAGCAGTTTCGGACTAGCGGGAGGCAATGAGCAGTTCTTC. This sequence joins TRBV27 and TRBJ2-1, with 14 nucleotides matching TRBD2. The V gene's germline CDR1 is MNHEY and CDR2 SMNVEV (reference sequence). After removal of 3 bases from V and 6 bases from J, the junction contained 1 base not matched to a gene. The CDR3 length is 15 residues.

This clonotype occurred many times. This rearrangement joins TRBV29-1 to TRBJ1-1, with a tentative D call TRBD1 (6 bases). Trimming left V 4 bases short and J 1 base short, with 19 bases between. This CDR3 region has 16 residues. In germline, CDR1 is SQVTM, CDR2 ANQGSEA. This CDR3 reads CSVVISPGQRNTEAFF. The CDR3 coding sequence is TGCAGCGTTGTAATTTCGCCCGGACAGCGGAACACTGAAGCTTTCTTT.

Written as DNA, the CDR3 is TGTGCCAGCAGTGAAGCAGGGGATGAGCAGTACTTC. Protein product: CASSEAGDEQYF. The rearrangement uses TRBV6-1 and TRBJ2-5; D is perhaps TRBD1 (5 bases). From germline, CDR1 is MNHNS and CDR2 SASEGT. The CDR3 extends over 12 amino acids. V was trimmed by 0 bases and J by 11 bases, leaving 10 bases between them.

Turning to this clonotype: A much more abundant neighbour one base away suggests this may be a read error. J is TRBJ2-7 and V is TRBV20-1, with D possibly matching TRBD2 (6 bases). The germline V gene encodes CDR1 DFQATT and CDR2 SNEGSKA (reference sequence). This CDR3 spans 12 amino acids. The V gene lost 3 bases and the J gene lost 7 bases, with 13 bases spanning the gap. The CDR3 loop is CSASGGSNEQYF. CDR3 nucleotides: TGCAGTGCTAGTGGGGGGTCCAATGAGCAGTACTTC.

On this clonotype itself: This may stem from a read error, because a much larger clone lies one nucleotide away. The V call is TRBV29-1, the J call TRBJ2-3; a possible D gene is TRBD1 (6 bases). V lost 7 bases and J lost 4, with 18 bases in between. Germline loops: CDR1 SQVTM, CDR2 ANQGSEA. CDR3 length: 14 residues. The CDR3 sequence is CSADRGGQADTQYF. Written as DNA, the CDR3 is TGCAGCGCTGATCGAGGGGGACAAGCAGATACGCAGTATTTT.

The genes are TRBV7-6 and TRBJ1-2; no firm D call. The CDR3 contains 16 residues. Trimming cost V 4 bases and J 5 bases, with 20 bases left between them. Germline loops: CDR1 SGHVS, CDR2 FNYEAQ. CDR3 sequence (DNA): TGTGCCAGCAGCTCCCGGGCTCCCCGGGATACTTATGGCTACACCTTC. It encodes CASSSRAPRDTYGYTF.